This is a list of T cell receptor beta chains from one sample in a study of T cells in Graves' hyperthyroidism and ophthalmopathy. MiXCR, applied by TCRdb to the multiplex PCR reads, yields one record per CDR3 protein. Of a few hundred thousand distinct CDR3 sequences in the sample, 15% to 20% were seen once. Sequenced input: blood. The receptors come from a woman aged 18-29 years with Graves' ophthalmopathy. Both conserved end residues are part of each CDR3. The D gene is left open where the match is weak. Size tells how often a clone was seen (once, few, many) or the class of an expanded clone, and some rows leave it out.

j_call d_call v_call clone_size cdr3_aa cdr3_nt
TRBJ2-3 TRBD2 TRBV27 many CASSLSAAGGIPDTQYF TGTGCCAGCAGTTTAAGTGCAGCGGGAGGGATCCCAGATACGCAGTATTTT
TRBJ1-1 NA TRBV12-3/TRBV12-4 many CASSLSGVNTEAFF TGTGCCAGCAGTTTATCAGGGGTCAACACTGAAGCTTTCTTT
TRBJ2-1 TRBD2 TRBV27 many CASHLLGGAGGNEQFF TGTGCCAGCCACCTTCTTGGAGGGGCGGGGGGGAATGAGCAGTTCTTC
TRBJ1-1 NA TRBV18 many CASSRLGGTPKDTEAFF TGTGCCAGCTCACGTCTCGGAGGGACACCAAAGGACACTGAAGCTTTCTTT
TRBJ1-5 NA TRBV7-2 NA CASSLMVDSNQPQHF TGTGCCAGCAGCTTAATGGTGGACAGCAATCAGCCCCAGCATTTT
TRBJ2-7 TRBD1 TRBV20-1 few CGARDRQGASYEQYF TGCGGTGCTAGAGATAGACAGGGGGCTTCCTACGAGCAGTACTTC
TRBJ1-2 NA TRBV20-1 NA CSAYRGVGGYTF TGCAGTGCTTATAGGGGTGTAGGGGGCTACACCTTC
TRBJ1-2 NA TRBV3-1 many CASSQDRGFYGYTF TGTGCCAGCAGCCAAGATCGGGGGTTCTATGGCTACACCTTC
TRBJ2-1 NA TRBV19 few CASSIKEIPTNEQFF TGTGCCAGTAGTATTAAGGAGATCCCCACCAATGAGCAGTTCTTC
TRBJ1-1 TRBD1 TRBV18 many CASSPNLAGGTEAFF TGTGCCAGCTCCCCCAACCTGGCAGGGGGCACTGAAGCTTTCTTT
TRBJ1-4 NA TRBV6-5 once CASSYSGQPDEKLFF TGTGCCAGCAGTTACTCGGGGCAGCCCGATGAAAAACTGTTTTTT
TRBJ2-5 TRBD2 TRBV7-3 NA CAGSPGLAGEQETQYF TGTGCCGGCAGCCCTGGACTAGCGGGAGAACAAGAGACCCAGTACTTC
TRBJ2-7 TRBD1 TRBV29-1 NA CSVSGTGVREQYF TGCAGCGTCTCCGGGACAGGGGTGCGGGAGCAGTACTTC
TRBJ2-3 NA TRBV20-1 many CSAHRDLGGNTQYF TGCAGTGCCCACCGGGACCTCGGAGGAAATACGCAGTATTTT
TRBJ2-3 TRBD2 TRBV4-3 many CASSPSGLAGVADTQYF TGCGCCAGCAGCCCCTCGGGACTAGCGGGGGTGGCAGATACGCAGTATTTT
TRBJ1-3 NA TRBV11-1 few CTSSLRAGNTIYF TGTACCAGCAGCCTCCGGGCTGGAAACACCATATATTTT
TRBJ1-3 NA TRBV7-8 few CASSLAGRGNTIYF TGTGCCAGCAGCTTAGCGGGGCGCGGAAACACCATATATTTT
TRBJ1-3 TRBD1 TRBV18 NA CASSSDRAVLGNTIYF TGTGCCAGCTCATCGGACAGGGCGGTACTCGGGAACACCATATATTTT
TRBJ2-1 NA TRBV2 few CASRWVDEQFF TGTGCCAGCAGATGGGTGGATGAGCAGTTCTTC
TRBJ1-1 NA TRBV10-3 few CAISERGYVAFF TGTGCCATCAGTGAGCGCGGGTATGTAGCTTTCTTT
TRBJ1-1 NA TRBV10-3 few CAIKAVVGGSPRPEAFF TGTGCCATCAAGGCAGTAGTCGGGGGGTCCCCGAGACCTGAAGCTTTCTTT
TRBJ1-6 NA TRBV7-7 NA CASSLGLNSPLHF TGTGCTAGCTCCTTGGGGCTTAATTCACCCCTCCACTTT
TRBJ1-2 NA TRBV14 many CASSQGDINYGYTF TGTGCCAGCAGCCAAGGGGACATTAACTATGGCTACACCTTC
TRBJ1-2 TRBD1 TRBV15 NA CATSRLGTGNGYTF TGTGCCACCAGCAGATTAGGGACAGGGAATGGCTACACCTTC
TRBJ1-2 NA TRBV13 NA CASSLKLRVNYGYTF TGTGCCAGCAGCTTAAAGTTGAGGGTTAACTATGGCTACACCTTC
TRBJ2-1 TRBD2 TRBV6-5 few CASSYSTSGGQQFF TGTGCCAGCAGTTACTCGACTAGCGGGGGTCAGCAGTTCTTC
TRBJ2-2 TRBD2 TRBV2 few CASSGGGRAGELFF TGTGCCAGCAGCGGCGGGGGGCGCGCCGGGGAGCTGTTTTTT
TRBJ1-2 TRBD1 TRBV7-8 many CASSLNPEQGRVYGYTF TGTGCCAGCAGCTTAAACCCCGAACAGGGGAGGGTCTATGGCTACACCTTC
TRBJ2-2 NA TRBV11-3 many CASSQTGELFF TGTGCCAGCAGCCAGACCGGGGAGCTGTTTTTT
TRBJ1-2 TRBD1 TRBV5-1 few CASMGTGRAYGYTF TGCGCCAGCATGGGGACAGGGCGGGCCTATGGCTACACCTTC
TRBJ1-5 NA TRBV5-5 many CASSLNIGVQPQHF TGTGCCAGCAGCTTAAATATCGGGGTCCAGCCCCAGCATTTT
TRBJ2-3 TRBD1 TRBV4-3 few CASSHDRGEVTDTQYF TGCGCCAGCAGCCACGACAGGGGCGAGGTCACAGATACGCAGTATTTT
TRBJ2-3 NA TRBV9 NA CASSVVDRGTQYF TGTGCCAGCAGCGTAGTGGACAGAGGTACGCAGTATTTT
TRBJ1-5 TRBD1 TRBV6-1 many CASNMDRGIKQPQHF TGTGCCAGCAACATGGACAGGGGGATCAAACAGCCCCAGCATTTT
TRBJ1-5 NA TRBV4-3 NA CASSHHRTGNQPQHF TGCGCCAGCAGCCACCATAGGACGGGCAATCAGCCCCAGCATTTT
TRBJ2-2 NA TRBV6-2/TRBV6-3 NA CASSLLPPPNTGELFF TGTGCCAGCAGCCTTCTCCCCCCCCCGAACACCGGGGAGCTGTTTTTT
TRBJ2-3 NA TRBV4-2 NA CASSQGRDTQYF TGTGCCAGCAGCCAAGGAAGAGATACGCAGTATTTT
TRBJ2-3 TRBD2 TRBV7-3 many CASSLMSGGAEDTQYF TGTGCCAGCAGCTTAATGAGCGGGGGGGCCGAAGATACGCAGTATTTT
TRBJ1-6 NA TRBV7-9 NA CASSREGVGSPLHF TGTGCCAGCAGCCGTGAGGGGGTTGGGTCACCCCTCCACTTT
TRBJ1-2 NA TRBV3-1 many CASSQAEIANYGYTF TGTGCCAGCAGCCAAGCTGAAATTGCTAACTATGGCTACACCTTC
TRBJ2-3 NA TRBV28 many CASSPRTSTDTQYF TGTGCCAGCAGTCCGAGGACTAGCACAGATACGCAGTATTTT
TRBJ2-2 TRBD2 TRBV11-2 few CASSLGRGGPPGELFF TGTGCCAGCAGCTTAGGGCGGGGGGGCCCCCCCGGGGAGCTGTTTTTT
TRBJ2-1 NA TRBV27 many CASSLVGTVYNEQFF TGTGCCAGCAGTTTAGTAGGGACGGTCTACAATGAGCAGTTCTTC
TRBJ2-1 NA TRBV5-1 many CASSLDSGGGEQFF TGCGCCAGCAGCTTGGACTCAGGAGGTGGTGAGCAGTTCTTC
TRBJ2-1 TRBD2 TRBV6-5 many CASSYSSAGESYDEQFF TGTGCCAGCAGTTACTCGTCCGCGGGAGAGAGCTACGATGAGCAGTTCTTC
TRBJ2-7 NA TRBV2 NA CAGSYGVSYEQYF TGTGCCGGCAGTTACGGGGTATCCTACGAGCAGTACTTC
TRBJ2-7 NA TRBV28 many CASSSTARVEQYF TGTGCCAGCAGCTCCACGGCCAGGGTCGAGCAGTACTTC
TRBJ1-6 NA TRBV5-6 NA CASSLDRRALYNSPLHF TGTGCCAGCAGCTTGGACCGCCGAGCCCTCTATAATTCACCCCTCCACTTT
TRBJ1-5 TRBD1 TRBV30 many CAWSRKTGGINQPQHF TGTGCCTGGAGTCGAAAGACAGGGGGCATCAATCAGCCCCAGCATTTT
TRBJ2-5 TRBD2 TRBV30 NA CAWSVGTSGIQETQYF TGTGCCTGGAGTGTCGGGACTAGCGGGATTCAAGAGACCCAGTACTTC
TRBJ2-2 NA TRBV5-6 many CASSLGGGSHTGELFF TGTGCCAGCAGCTTGGGTGGCGGGTCTCACACCGGGGAGCTGTTTTTT
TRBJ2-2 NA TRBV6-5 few CASSYSGGVARNTGELFF TGTGCCAGCAGTTACTCCGGGGGTGTAGCGCGCAACACCGGGGAGCTGTTTTTT
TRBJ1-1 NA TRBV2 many CASKGGSGAEAFF TGTGCCAGCAAGGGCGGATCAGGGGCTGAAGCTTTCTTT
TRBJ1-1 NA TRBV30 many CAWRGGERTEAFF TGTGCCTGGAGGGGGGGAGAGCGGACTGAAGCTTTCTTT
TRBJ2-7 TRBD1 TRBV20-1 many CSASPGQRTYEQYF TGCAGTGCTAGTCCGGGACAGAGAACCTACGAGCAGTACTTC
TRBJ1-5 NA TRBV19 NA CACSGQVNQPQHF TGTGCCTGTTCCGGCCAGGTCAATCAGCCCCAGCATTTT